The 29 T cell receptor beta chains reported below all come from one sample, sequenced in a study of blood T cells in healthy people across ages. The authors ran a second PCR of about 6 to 11 cycles using a sample-barcoded 5' primer and a J-beta primer mix. TCRdb ran MiXCR on the 5' RACE reads and lists one entry per CDR3 protein. The table lists some 1.7 million distinct CDR3 sequences, 28% of them singletons. Sequencing was performed on blood. The receptors shown here come from a woman younger than 45 in good health.

The sample holds a few counts of this clonotype. The rearrangement uses TRBV20-1 and TRBJ2-1, with 7 bases that match TRBD2. Germline CDR1 reads DFQATT; CDR2 reads SNEGSKA (reference sequence). CDR3 length: 16 amino acids. Trimming cost V 2 bases and J 1 base; bases outside gene matches: 8. The CDR3, as DNA: TGCAGTGCTAGACCCACGGGACTACAGTCCTACAATGAGCAGTTCTTC. Translation gives CSARPTGLQSYNEQFF.

This chain links TRBV29-1 with TRBJ2-1; 7 bases are a match to TRBD2. Germline CDR1 reads SQVTM; CDR2 reads ANQGSEA. V was clipped by 4 bases and J by 4 bases; unmatched bases: 7. The CDR3 totals 14 residues. CDR3 sequence reads: CSVGGGRGYNEQFF. DNA of the CDR3: TGCAGCGTTGGGGGGGGGAGAGGGTACAATGAGCAGTTCTTC.

With regard to this clonotype: A read error may be the cause here, since a much bigger clone is one base away. The chain recombines TRBV29-1 with TRBJ2-4; no clear D. The end of the DNA aligns better with TRBJ2-7, so the J call may be wrong. The CDR3 runs to 15 residues. Germline V CDR1 and CDR2: SQVTM, ANQGSEA. The CDR3 nucleotides are TGCGGCGTTGAAGATGAGGCTAGGGAATCCTACGAGCAGTACTTC. Its protein product is CGVEDEARESYEQYF.

This chain joins TRBV9 and TRBJ2-1, with 7 bases that match TRBD2. The CDR3 contains 15 residues. CDR1 and CDR2 from the germline V gene are SGDLS and YYNGEE. V was pared by 4 bases and J by 4 bases, with 8 bases of the junction left unmatched. The CDR3 DNA reads as TGTGCCAGCAGCCTAGCGGACTACCTATACAATGAGCAGTTCTTC. Translating gives CASSLADYLYNEQFF.

The chain carries TRBV9 and TRBJ1-1; 7 positions agree with TRBD1. J lost 2 bases, V lost 2 bases, and 9 bases had no gene match. The CDR3 consists of 16 residues. Per germline, CDR1 SGDLS and CDR2 YYNGEE. The CDR3 DNA reads TGTGCCAGCAGCGTCCCGACAGGGCCAATAAACACTGAAGCTTTCTTT. Protein: CASSVPTGPINTEAFF.

This clonotype was counted many times. This rearrangement joins TRBV2 to TRBJ2-1; possibly TRBD1 for D (6 bases). The CDR3 consists of 13 residues. With 6 bases removed from V and 8 bases from J, the gap between germline ends came to 14 bases. Germline assignment: CDR1 SNHLY and CDR2 FYNNEI. The CDR3 bases are TGTGCCAGCAGGGGGGCGCTCCGCTATGAGCAGTTCTTC. The encoded protein is CASRGALRYEQFF.

The chain employs TRBV7-9 and TRBJ2-1; D may be TRBD1 (5 bases). CDR1 is SEHNR, CDR2 FQNEAQ, per germline (reference sequence). This CDR3 spans 14 amino acids. Trimming left V 7 bases short and J 5 bases short, with 15 bases between. CDR3 DNA: TGTGCCAGCATCGCAGGGTCGGGCCACAATGAGCAGTTCTTC. Encoded protein: CASIAGSGHNEQFF.

This clonotype appeared a few times. The chain has TRBV29-1 and TRBJ1-1; 9 bases are shared with TRBD1. The V and J ends lost 7 bases and 7 bases, in that order; junction bases with no gene match: 10. CDR3 length: 13 amino acids. CDR1 SQVTM and CDR2 ANQGSEA come from the germline V gene. CDR3 bases: TGCAGCGCCCTGGGACAGGGTCGAAATGAAGCTTTCTTT. Translation gives CSALGQGRNEAFF.

A few counts support this clonotype. The chain uses TRBV20-1 and TRBJ2-1; D could derive from TRBD1 or TRBD2 (5 bases each). The V gene lost 1 base and the J gene lost 15 bases, with 22 bases spanning the gap. The CDR3 extends over 14 amino acids. Germline V gene sequence: CDR1 DFQATT, CDR2 SNEGSKA (reference sequence). The CDR3 sequence is CSARAGTRTGAPFF. The CDR3, as DNA: TGCAGTGCTAGAGCCGGGACGCGTACGGGTGCTCCGTTCTTC.

Details on this clonotype: Being one base from a much bigger clone, this may be a read error. CDR3 bases: TGTGCCAACAGACCCTCTAGCGGGAGGGCCTACGAGCAGTACTTC. Protein product: CANRPSSGRAYEQYF. This rearrangement joins TRBV7-9 to TRBJ2-7; 12 bases agree with TRBD2. The CDR3 has 15 amino acids. Trimming removed 10 bases from V and 2 bases from J; junction bases left unmatched: 9. The V gene's germline CDR1 is SEHNR and CDR2 FQNEAQ (reference sequence).

The chain links TRBV20-1 to TRBJ1-4; D is undetermined. The CDR3 is 13 amino acids. V was shortened by 5 bases and J by 5 bases, with 12 bases between the two germline ends. Germline V gene data show CDR1 as DFQATT and CDR2 as SNEGSKA (reference sequence). The CDR3 nucleotides are TGCAGTGCTTACACATTCTCGAATGAAAAACTGTTTTTT. Its translation is CSAYTFSNEKLFF.

This clonotype occurred a few times. This rearrangement joins TRBV20-1 to TRBJ2-5; maybe TRBD2 (6 bases). In germline, CDR1 is DFQATT, CDR2 SNEGSKA (reference sequence). V lost 3 bases and J 2 bases, leaving 13 bases between the germline ends. This CDR3 contains 14 residues. The CDR3 protein is CSARGPGVQETQYF. CDR3 bases: TGCAGTGCTAGGGGCCCGGGGGTACAAGAGACCCAGTACTTC.

This clonotype has only a few counts. This chain connects TRBV5-1 to TRBJ1-4; maybe TRBD1 (5 bases). Trimming took off 3 bases at V and 5 bases at J, with 11 bases between the two ends. This CDR3 comprises 14 residues. Germline V gene sequence: CDR1 SGHRS, CDR2 YFSETQ. The CDR3 DNA reads as TGCGCCAGCAGCTCCCAGGGTTGGAATGAAAAACTGTTTTTT. Its protein product is CASSSQGWNEKLFF.

The chain recombines TRBV12-5 with TRBJ1-5; D unclear. V dropped 11 bases and J dropped 4 bases, with 15 bases sitting between them. The CDR3 contains 13 residues. Germline V gives CDR1 LGHNT, CDR2 FRNRAP. Here the CDR3 DNA reads TGTGCTGGCGGCCTTGAAGCTAATCAGCCCCAGCATTTT. It encodes CAGGLEANQPQHF.

The chain carries TRBV14 and TRBJ1-5; D possibly corresponds to TRBD1 (5 bases). Germline assignment: CDR1 SGHDN and CDR2 FVKESK. Deletions cut 3 bases from V and 2 bases from J, with 14 bases between. The CDR3 has 16 residues. The CDR3 sequence is CASSQSGHGGNQPQHF. The CDR3 DNA sequence: TGTGCCAGCAGCCAGTCCGGACATGGCGGCAATCAGCCCCAGCATTTT.

This clonotype has a handful of counts. V gene TRBV4-3 combines with J gene TRBJ1-1, with no clear D. CDR1 and CDR2 (germline): LGHNA, YSLEER. V gave up 1 base and J gave up 1 base, with 10 bases separating them. CDR3 size: 15 residues. Here the CDR3 DNA reads TGCGCCAGCAGCCAAGGAACACCAAGGAACACTGAAGCTTTCTTT. Its protein is CASSQGTPRNTEAFF.

This chain connects TRBV12-3 or TRBV12-4 to TRBJ2-5; TRBD2 matches 8 bases. The CDR3 is made up of 14 amino acids. J gave up 5 bases and V 5 bases, and 7 bases lay outside the gene matches. CDR3 sequence: CASSRAGAEETQYF. CDR3 coding DNA: TGTGCCAGCAGTCGAGCGGGGGCGGAGGAGACCCAGTACTTC.

The chain combines TRBV2 with TRBJ2-5; D is uncertain. CDR1 is SNHLY, CDR2 FYNNEI, per germline. The germline V and J ends were trimmed by 0 bases and 5 bases, with 16 bases remaining between them. CDR3 length: 16 amino acids. CDR3 residues: CASSEALLSSLETQYF. Here the CDR3 DNA reads TGTGCCAGCAGTGAAGCGCTTCTGTCGAGCTTGGAGACCCAGTACTTC.

V gene TRBV7-9 combines with J gene TRBJ2-3, with 8 bases fitting TRBD2. This CDR3 comprises 16 residues. V lost 5 bases and J lost 4; bases outside the gene matches: 11. Germline CDR1 and CDR2: SEHNR and FQNEAQ (reference sequence). CDR3 sequence: CASSPQSGREADTQYF. CDR3 DNA sequence: TGTGCCAGCAGCCCCCAAAGCGGGAGAGAAGCAGATACGCAGTATTTT.

This clonotype was seen only a few times. This chain links TRBV12-3 or TRBV12-4 with TRBJ1-2, with a weak D call TRBD1 (5 bases). CDR3 length: 16 amino acids. With 3 bases removed from V and 1 base from J, the gap between germline ends came to 15 bases. The CDR3 here is CASSFQGALINYGYTF. DNA of the CDR3: TGTGCCAGCAGTTTTCAGGGAGCCTTAATTAACTATGGCTACACCTTC.

Concerning this clonotype itself: With a much larger clone just one base away, this may be a read error. The gene calls are TRBV27 and TRBJ2-7; 8 bases line up with TRBD1. The ends lost 4 bases at V and 3 bases at J; junction bases unmatched: 5. Germline V CDR1 and CDR2: MNHEY, SMNVEV (reference sequence). This CDR3 has 14 residues. CDR3 protein: CASSSRDRFYEQYF. The CDR3 DNA is TGTGCCAGCAGTTCCCGGGACAGGTTCTACGAGCAGTACTTC.

The chain joins TRBV12-3 or TRBV12-4 to TRBJ2-7, with a tentative D call TRBD2 (6 bases). Trimming stripped 5 bases from V and 2 bases from J, with 16 bases between. The CDR3 contains 15 residues. As DNA, the CDR3 is TGTGCCAGCAGTGCTGCGGGACGACAAACCTACGAGCAGTACTTC. Amino acids: CASSAAGRQTYEQYF.

This rearrangement joins TRBV5-6 to TRBJ2-5, with 10 bases lining up with TRBD2. The end of the DNA aligns better with TRBJ2-7, so the J call may be wrong. The CDR3 consists of 15 residues. Looked up from germline, CDR1 is SGHDT and CDR2 is YYEEEE. The CDR3 DNA sequence: TGTGCCAGCAGCTCGACTAGCGGGTTTCGGGACGAGCAGTACTTC. This encodes CASSSTSGFRDEQYF.

The chain employs TRBV11-2 and TRBJ2-1; possible D gene TRBD2, 6 bases. The CDR3 contains 16 residues. The V end lost 6 bases, the J end lost 0 bases, and 15 bases lay between the germline ends. Germline loops: CDR1 SGHAT, CDR2 FQNNGV. The CDR3, as DNA: TGTGCCAGCAGTTCCCGACTAGGGCCCTCCTACAATGAGCAGTTCTTC. Its protein product is CASSSRLGPSYNEQFF.

This clonotype turned up a few times. This rearrangement joins TRBV9 to TRBJ2-1, with D possibly TRBD2 on 6 matching bases. Trimming shortened V by 2 bases and J by 4 bases, and 13 bases separated the two germline ends. CDR3 length: 15 residues. Looked up from germline, CDR1 is SGDLS and CDR2 is YYNGEE. The CDR3 loop reads CASSVPGDGYNEQFF. The CDR3 DNA sequence: TGTGCCAGCAGCGTTCCGGGAGATGGGTACAATGAGCAGTTCTTC.

The chain has TRBV28 and TRBJ2-1; 12 bases are shared with TRBD2. CDR3 length: 15 residues. The junction had 4 bases not matched to a gene; V was cut back by 1 base and J by 9 bases. Germline CDR1 reads MDHEN; CDR2 reads SYDVKM. This CDR3 reads CASSLSLAGGPEQFF. The CDR3 nucleotides are TGTGCCAGCAGTTTATCCCTAGCGGGGGGGCCTGAGCAGTTCTTC.

The chain has TRBV24-1 and TRBJ2-1; TRBD1 is a possible D gene (6 bases). The CDR3 loop spans 15 amino acids. Germline V lookup: CDR1 KGHDR, CDR2 SFDVKD. Trimming cost V 3 bases and J 8 bases, with 16 bases left between them. CDR3 residues: CATSDPGTWGDEQFF. The CDR3 nucleotides are TGTGCCACCAGTGATCCGGGGACATGGGGCGATGAGCAGTTCTTC.

The J gene is TRBJ2-1, the V gene TRBV6-7, with D possibly matching TRBD2 (6 bases). TRBV6-7 is filed as an ORF, its function uncertain. The CDR3 totals 15 residues. Trimming took 7 bases from V and 5 from J, leaving 18 bases between them. This CDR3 reads CASTKWVAENNEQFF. The CDR3 DNA is TGTGCCAGCACTAAGTGGGTAGCGGAGAACAATGAGCAGTTCTTC.

The table lists this clonotype with many counts. The chain is built from TRBV29-1 and TRBJ2-5; D ambiguous. The CDR3 length is 14 residues. The germline V and J ends were trimmed by 3 bases and 5 bases, with 16 bases remaining between them. Germline loops: CDR1 SQVTM, CDR2 ANQGSEA. The CDR3 here is CSVEKSVLGETQYF. The DNA of the CDR3 is TGCAGCGTTGAGAAGTCTGTCCTGGGGGAGACCCAGTACTTC.